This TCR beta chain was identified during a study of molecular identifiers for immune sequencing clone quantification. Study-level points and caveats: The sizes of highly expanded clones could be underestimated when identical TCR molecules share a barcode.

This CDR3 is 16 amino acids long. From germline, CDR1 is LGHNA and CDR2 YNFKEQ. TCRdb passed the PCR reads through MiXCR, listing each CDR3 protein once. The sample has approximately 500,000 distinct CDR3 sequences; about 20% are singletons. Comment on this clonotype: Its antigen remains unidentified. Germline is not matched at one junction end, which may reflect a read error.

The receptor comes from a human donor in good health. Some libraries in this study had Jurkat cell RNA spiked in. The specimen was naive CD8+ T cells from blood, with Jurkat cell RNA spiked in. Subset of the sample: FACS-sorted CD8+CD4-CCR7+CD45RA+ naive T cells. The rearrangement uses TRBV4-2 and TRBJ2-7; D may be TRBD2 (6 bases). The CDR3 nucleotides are TGTGCCGGCAGCCAAGGTATGGGACTCGTCACCTACGAGCAGTACTTC. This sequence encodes CAGSQGMGLVTYEQYF.